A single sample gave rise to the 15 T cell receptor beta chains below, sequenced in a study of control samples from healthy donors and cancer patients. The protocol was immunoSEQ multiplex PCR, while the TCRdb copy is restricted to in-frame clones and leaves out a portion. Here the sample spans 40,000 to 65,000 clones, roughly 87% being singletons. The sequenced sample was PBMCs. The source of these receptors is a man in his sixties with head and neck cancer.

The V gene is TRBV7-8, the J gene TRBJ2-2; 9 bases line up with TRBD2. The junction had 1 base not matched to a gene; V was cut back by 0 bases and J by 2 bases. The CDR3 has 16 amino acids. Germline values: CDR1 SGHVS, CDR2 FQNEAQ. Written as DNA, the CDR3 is TGTGCCAGCAGCTTAGCTAGCGGGAGTAACACCGGGGAGCTGTTTTTT. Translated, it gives CASSLASGSNTGELFF.

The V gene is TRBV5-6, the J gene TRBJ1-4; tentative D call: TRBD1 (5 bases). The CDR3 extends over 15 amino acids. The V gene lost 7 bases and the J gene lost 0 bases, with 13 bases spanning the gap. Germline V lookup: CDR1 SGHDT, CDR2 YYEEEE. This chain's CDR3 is CASALRGTTNEKLFF. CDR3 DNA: TGTGCCAGCGCCCTTCGGGGGACAACTAATGAAAAACTGTTTTTT.

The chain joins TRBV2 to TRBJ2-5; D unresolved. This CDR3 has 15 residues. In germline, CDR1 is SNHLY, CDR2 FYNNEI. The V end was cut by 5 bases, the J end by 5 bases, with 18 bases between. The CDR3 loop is CASSINRNPGETQYF. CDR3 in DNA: TGTGCCAGCAGTATCAACCGTAACCCGGGTGAGACCCAGTACTTC.

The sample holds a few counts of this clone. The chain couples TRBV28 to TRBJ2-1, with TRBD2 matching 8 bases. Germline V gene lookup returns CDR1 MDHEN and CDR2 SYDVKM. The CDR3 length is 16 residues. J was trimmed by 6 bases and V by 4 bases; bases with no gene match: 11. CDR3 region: CASSSGRGAQSNEQFF. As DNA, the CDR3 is TGTGCCAGCAGTTCGGGGCGGGGGGCTCAGAGCAATGAGCAGTTCTTC.

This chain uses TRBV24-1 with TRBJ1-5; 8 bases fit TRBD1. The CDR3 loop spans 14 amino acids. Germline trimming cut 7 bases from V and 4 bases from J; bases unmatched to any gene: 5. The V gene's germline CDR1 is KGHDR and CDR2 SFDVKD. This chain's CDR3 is CATRPGGENQPQHF. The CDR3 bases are TGTGCCACCAGACCAGGGGGCGAAAATCAGCCCCAGCATTTT.

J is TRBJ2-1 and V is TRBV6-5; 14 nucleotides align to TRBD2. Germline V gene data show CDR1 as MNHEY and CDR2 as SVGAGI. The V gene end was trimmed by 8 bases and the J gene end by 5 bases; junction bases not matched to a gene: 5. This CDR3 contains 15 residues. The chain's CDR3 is CASSPGLAGDNEQFF. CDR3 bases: TGTGCCAGCTCTCCGGGACTAGCGGGAGACAATGAGCAGTTCTTC.

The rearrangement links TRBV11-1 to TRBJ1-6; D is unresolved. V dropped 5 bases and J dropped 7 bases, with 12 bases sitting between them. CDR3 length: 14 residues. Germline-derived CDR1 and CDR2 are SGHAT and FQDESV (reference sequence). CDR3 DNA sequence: TGTGCCAGCAGCCCCCGACGGATAAATTCACCCCTCCACTTT. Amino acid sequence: CASSPRRINSPLHF.

The CDR3 region is CASSPRTGLGEKLFF. CDR3 DNA sequence: TGTGCCAGCAGCCCACGGACAGGTTTGGGTGAAAAACTGTTTTTT. The chain uses TRBV9 and TRBJ1-4, with 7 bases fitting TRBD1. The CDR3 is 15 residues long. The germline V gene has CDR1 SGDLS and CDR2 YYNGEE. V lost 4 bases and J lost 7; bases outside the gene matches: 10.

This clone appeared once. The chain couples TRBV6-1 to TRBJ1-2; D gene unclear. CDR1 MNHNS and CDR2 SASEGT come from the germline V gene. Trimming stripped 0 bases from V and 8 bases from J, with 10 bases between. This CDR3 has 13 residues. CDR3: CASSEAGQHGYTF. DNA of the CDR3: TGTGCCAGCAGTGAAGCAGGGCAGCACGGCTACACCTTC.

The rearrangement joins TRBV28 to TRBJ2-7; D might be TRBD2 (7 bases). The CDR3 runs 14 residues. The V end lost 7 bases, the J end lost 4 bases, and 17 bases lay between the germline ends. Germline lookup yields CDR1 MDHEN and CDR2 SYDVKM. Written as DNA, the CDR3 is TGTGCCAGCATCTCGGAGGGGGGGCCATACGAGCAGTACTTC. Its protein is CASISEGGPYEQYF.

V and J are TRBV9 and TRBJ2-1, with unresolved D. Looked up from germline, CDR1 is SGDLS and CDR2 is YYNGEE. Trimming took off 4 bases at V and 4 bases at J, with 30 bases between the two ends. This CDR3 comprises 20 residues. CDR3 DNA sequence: TGTGCCAGCAGCAATCCCCTGATAGGGATTGACCCGTCGTCTTACAATGAGCAGTTCTTC. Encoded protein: CASSNPLIGIDPSSYNEQFF.

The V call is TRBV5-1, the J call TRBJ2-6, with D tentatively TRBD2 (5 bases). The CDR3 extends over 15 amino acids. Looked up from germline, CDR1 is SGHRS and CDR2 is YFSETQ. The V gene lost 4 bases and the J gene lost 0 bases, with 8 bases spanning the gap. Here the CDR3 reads CASSPGNSGANVLTF. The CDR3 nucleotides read TGCGCCAGCAGCCCCGGGAACTCTGGGGCCAACGTCCTGACTTTC.

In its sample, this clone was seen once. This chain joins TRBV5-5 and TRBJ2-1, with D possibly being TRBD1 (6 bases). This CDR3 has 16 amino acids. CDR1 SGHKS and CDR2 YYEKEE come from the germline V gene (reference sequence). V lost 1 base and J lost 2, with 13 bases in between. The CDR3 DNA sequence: TGTGCCAGCAGCTTGAAGGCAGGACAGACCTACAATGAGCAGTTCTTC. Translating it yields CASSLKAGQTYNEQFF.

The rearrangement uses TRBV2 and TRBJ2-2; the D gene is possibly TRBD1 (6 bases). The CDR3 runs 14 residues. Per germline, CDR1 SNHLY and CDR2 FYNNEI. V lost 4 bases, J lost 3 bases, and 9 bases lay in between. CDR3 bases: TGTGCCAGCAGTGTGGACAGTTACACCGGGGAGCTGTTTTTT. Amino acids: CASSVDSYTGELFF.

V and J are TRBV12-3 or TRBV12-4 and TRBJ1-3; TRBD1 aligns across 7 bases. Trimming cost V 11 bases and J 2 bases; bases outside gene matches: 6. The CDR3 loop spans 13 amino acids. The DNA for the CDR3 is TGTGCCGGTCAGGGACAGACTGGAAACACCATATATTTT. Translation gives CAGQGQTGNTIYF.